Many counts were recorded for the clone carrying this T cell receptor beta chain. The source of the sample is a study of Graves' ophthalmopathy and Graves' hyperthyroidism. Clinical symptoms, serum thyroxine, TRAb, thyroid ultrasound and orbital computed tomography determined diagnosis. This CDR3 is built from 17 residues. Germline V CDR1 and CDR2: SGHTA, FQGNSA. Trimming took off 5 bases at V and 4 bases at J, with 20 bases between the two ends. The authors amplified TCR beta CDR3 regions, and they did so from RNA transcripts for repertoire sequencing. RT-PCR with HTBI primers came first, then second-round multiplex PCR. Each CDR3 protein is one row after TCRdb ran MiXCR on the multiplex PCR reads. Here the sample spans 450,000 or so distinct CDR3 sequences, 14% being singletons.

This TCR came from a woman in her 30s with Graves' ophthalmopathy. This rearrangement joins TRBV7-2 to TRBJ2-2; D may match TRBD1 or TRBD2 (5 bases each). The sample consisted of blood. In DNA, the CDR3 is TGTGCCAGCAGCCCCGGGACCATGGTGAAGGGCACCGGGGAGCTGTTTTTT. It is translated as CASSPGTMVKGTGELFF.